This TCR beta chain was observed in a study of identical twins. Germline V gives CDR1 LGHNA, CDR2 YNFKEQ. Trimming stripped 0 bases from V and 2 bases from J, with 9 bases between. This CDR3 region has 15 residues. About this clonotype itself: Its antigen is not known.

Points from the study as a whole: Memory repertoires lacked the insertion deficit that abundant cord blood beta clonotypes showed.

TCRdb independently ran MiXCR on the 5' RACE reads; one entry per CDR3 protein. This table holds 450,000 or so distinct CDR3 sequences, 13% to 15% found once. These data are also associated with another study on yellow fever vaccine responses in identical twins.

The chain has TRBV4-2 and TRBJ2-3; the D gene is possibly TRBD1 (5 bases). This TCR derives from a woman aged 18-35 years in good health. Sequences were obtained from CD4+ T cells sorted from blood. CDR3 sequence reads: CASSQDQGSTDTQYF. The CDR3 DNA reads TGTGCCAGCAGCCAAGACCAGGGCTCCACAGATACGCAGTATTTT.